The source of this T cell receptor (beta chain) is a study of radiation and T cells in renal cell carcinoma. Whole-study results and caveats: In blood, top tumor clones expanded by 2 weeks, shrinking by 4.

Germline trimming cut 4 bases from V and 4 bases from J; bases unmatched to any gene: 3. Germline V lookup: CDR1 LNHDA, CDR2 SQIVND (reference sequence). The CDR3 has 14 residues. A remark on this clone: Antigen unknown.

Sequenced by immunoSEQ multiplex PCR; TCRdb stores in-frame clones only, minus some. The sample shows around 75,000 clones, 82% of them seen only once. Time point described: blood 2 weeks post-SBRT. The treatment is: 15 Gy SBRT to primary tumor, nephrectomy 4 weeks later. Blood was sampled at baseline, 2 weeks and 4 weeks after SBRT. The patient's renal cell carcinoma had clear cell pathology. This specimen was blood, taken from a patient whose treatment included radiotherapy and nephrectomy. The receptor comes from a man aged 60-69 years with renal cell carcinoma. The chain is built from TRBV19 and TRBJ2-2, with TRBD2 matching 7 bases. CDR3 in DNA: TGTGCCAGTAGTACCCCTAGCGGCACCGGGGAGCTGTTTTTT. It translates to CASSTPSGTGELFF.